The 17 T cell receptor beta chains presented below share a single source sample, sequenced in a study. Each CDR3 protein is one row after TCRdb ran MiXCR on the RT-PCR reads. The sample lists about 700,000 distinct CDR3 sequences, approximately 14% occurring once. The sequenced sample consisted of memory CD4+ T cells from blood. These receptors were taken from a female donor in good health, serving as a healthy control.

V usage is TRBV20-1 and J usage is TRBJ1-2; maybe TRBD1 (5 bases). V shed 0 bases and J shed 4 bases, with 12 bases lying between them. The germline V gene has CDR1 DFQATT and CDR2 SNEGSKA (reference sequence). The length of the CDR3 is 14 residues. The CDR3 DNA reads as TGCAGTGCTAGAGATCTTCGGGGGGTCTATGGCTACACCTTC. This encodes CSARDLRGVYGYTF.

Remarks on this clonotype: At one end, the junction sequence differs from germline, possibly due to a read error. The rearrangement joins TRBV7-9 to TRBJ1-1; 9 nucleotides match TRBD1. The CDR3 length is 13 residues. CDR1 and CDR2 (germline): SEHNR, FQNEAQ (reference sequence). DNA of the CDR3: TGTGCCAGCAGCCAGGACAGGGGAGGTTCAGCTGTCTTT. Its protein is CASSQDRGGSAVF.

This clonotype was observed many times. V is TRBV12-3 or TRBV12-4 and J is TRBJ2-5, with D perhaps matching TRBD2 (7 bases). CDR3 length: 14 amino acids. Trimming removed 3 bases at V and 5 bases at J, with 13 bases between. The CDR3 loop is CASSFGGPRETQYF. The CDR3 region has the DNA TGTGCCAGCAGTTTCGGGGGGCCTCGGGAGACCCAGTACTTC.

This clonotype was picked up a small number of times. The chain links TRBV5-1 to TRBJ2-7; either TRBD1 or TRBD2 may supply D (5 bases each). The germline V gene encodes CDR1 SGHRS and CDR2 YFSETQ. Trimming shortened V by 0 bases and J by 5 bases, and 18 bases separated the two germline ends. The length of the CDR3 is 16 residues. Here the CDR3 reads CASSLGRRGAIDEQYF. The CDR3 DNA sequence: TGCGCCAGCAGCTTGGGGCGTAGGGGAGCTATCGACGAGCAGTACTTC.

This clonotype was counted at least ten times. The chain recombines TRBV29-1 with TRBJ2-5; D possibly matches TRBD1 or TRBD2 (6 bases each). Trimming pared 7 bases from V and 5 bases from J, leaving 17 bases between. CDR3 length equals 13 residues. Germline V gene data show CDR1 as SQVTM and CDR2 as ANQGSEA. The CDR3 loop reads CSEAWGAGETQYF. CDR3 coding DNA: TGCAGCGAAGCCTGGGGGGCCGGGGAGACCCAGTACTTC.

This clonotype was detected ten times or more. CDR3 residues: CASRLLAEETQYF. CDR3 DNA sequence: TGTGCCAGCAGATTACTAGCGGAAGAGACCCAGTACTTC. This chain connects TRBV12-3 or TRBV12-4 to TRBJ2-5; TRBD2 matches 8 bases. CDR3 length equals 13 residues. V trimming: 6 bases; J trimming: 3 bases; junction bases outside the gene matches: 3.

This clonotype was seen more than once but under ten times. The CDR3 nucleotides are TGCAGCGGGGGGGAACCCAAATACAATGAGCAGTTCTTC. Translating it yields CSGGEPKYNEQFF. J is TRBJ2-1 and V is TRBV29-1, with D possibly TRBD2 on 6 matching bases. The ends were cut back, 7 bases at V and 4 bases at J, with 14 bases in the middle. Germline-derived CDR1 and CDR2 are SQVTM and ANQGSEA. This CDR3 spans 13 amino acids.

With respect to this clonotype: A much larger clone sits a single nucleotide away, making a read error possible. This rearrangement joins TRBV27 to TRBJ2-5; 8 bases are shared with TRBD2. This CDR3 contains 19 residues. Germline V gene lookup returns CDR1 MNHEY and CDR2 SMNVEV (reference sequence). V was pared by 5 bases and J by 7 bases, with 24 bases of the junction left unmatched. The CDR3, as DNA: TGTGCCAGCAGTCCGTTCGGTGGCGATAGCGGGGCCCCTCTGGGGACCCAGTACTTC. This codes for CASSPFGGDSGAPLGTQYF.

The genes are TRBV27 and TRBJ2-1, with 9 positions matching TRBD1. Germline loops: CDR1 MNHEY, CDR2 SMNVEV (reference sequence). CDR3 size: 15 residues. V shed 6 bases, J shed 12 bases, and the junction held 15 bases outside the gene matches. CDR3 bases: TGTGCCAGCAGCTCCCCGGGACAGGGTTTTGGTGGGCAGTTCTTC. This codes for CASSSPGQGFGGQFF.

Ten or more counts support this clonotype. This chain connects TRBV6-1 to TRBJ2-1, with a possible D match to TRBD1 (6 bases). Germline values: CDR1 MNHNS, CDR2 SASEGT. The germline V and J ends were trimmed by 6 bases and 4 bases, with 13 bases remaining between them. The CDR3 runs 14 residues. CDR3 in amino acids: CASSRQEQYNEQFF. The DNA of the CDR3 is TGTGCCAGCAGCAGACAGGAACAATACAATGAGCAGTTCTTC.

This clonotype was detected only a few times. This chain connects TRBV25-1 to TRBJ2-7; 8 bases align to TRBD1. Unmatched junction bases numbered 17, after V lost 7 bases and J lost 6 bases. CDR1 is MGHDK and CDR2 is SYGVNS in the germline V gene. This CDR3 spans 16 amino acids. This CDR3 reads CASKAVGQGNTIEQYF. Here the CDR3 DNA reads TGTGCCAGCAAAGCCGTAGGACAGGGCAACACTATCGAGCAGTACTTC.

This clonotype appeared a few times. This chain uses TRBV29-1 with TRBJ1-2; 7 nucleotides line up with TRBD1. The CDR3 runs to 14 residues. Germline trimming cut 7 bases from V and 5 bases from J; bases unmatched to any gene: 13. Germline loops: CDR1 SQVTM, CDR2 ANQGSEA. The chain's CDR3 is CSASTMDRFYGYTF. Here the CDR3 DNA reads TGCAGCGCCTCAACCATGGACAGGTTTTATGGCTACACCTTC.

This clonotype was found a few times. The genes are TRBV7-3 and TRBJ2-2, with 9 bases matching TRBD2. The CDR3 loop spans 14 amino acids. CDR1 is SGHTA, CDR2 FQGTGA, per germline. With 4 bases clipped from V and 6 bases from J, the junction kept 3 bases outside the gene matches. The CDR3 protein is CASSYSGGSGELFF. DNA for the CDR3: TGTGCCAGCAGCTATAGCGGGGGTTCCGGGGAGCTGTTTTTT.

This chain connects TRBV28 to TRBJ2-1; D remains unclear. CDR3 length: 15 amino acids. The V end was cut by 3 bases, the J end by 6 bases, with 15 bases between. CDR1 and CDR2 (germline): MDHEN, SYDVKM. CDR3 in DNA: TGTGCCAGCAGTTTCGTGAGGTCGCCTGTCAATGAGCAGTTCTTC. Residues: CASSFVRSPVNEQFF. Filled out from reference TRBV28 and TRBJ2-1, the complete variable domain reads DVKVTQSSRYLVKRTGEKVFLECVQDMDHENMFWYRQDPGLGLRLIYFSYDVKMKEKGDIPEGYSVSREKKERFSLILESASTNQTSMYLCASSFVRSPVNEQFFGPGTRLTVL.

This clonotype turned up a few times. The V call is TRBV7-2, the J call TRBJ2-5, with 10 positions matching TRBD2. Per the germline V gene, CDR1 is SGHTA and CDR2 is FQGNSA. This CDR3 region has 16 residues. Trimming took 11 bases from V and 4 from J; bases not matched to a gene: 16. CDR3 DNA sequence: TGTGCCGCCACCGGGACTAGCGCCCTGGTTGCAGAGACCCAGTACTTC. Amino acids: CAATGTSALVAETQYF.

The chain has TRBV7-2 and TRBJ1-1, with D unresolved. The length of the CDR3 is 12 residues. Trimming pared 3 bases from V and 3 bases from J, leaving 5 bases between. In germline, CDR1 is SGHTA, CDR2 FQGNSA. CDR3 sequence (DNA): TGTGCCAGCAGCTTCGGGGACACTGAAGCTTTCTTT. Amino acid sequence: CASSFGDTEAFF.

This clonotype was seen a few times. This chain uses TRBV9 with TRBJ1-2, with 11 bases aligning to TRBD1. Germline-derived CDR1 and CDR2 are SGDLS and YYNGEE. V gave up 3 bases and J gave up 4 bases; unmatched junction bases: 8. The CDR3 is made up of 16 amino acids. CDR3 in DNA: TGTGCCAGCAGCGCCCCCGGGACAGGGGGTCGCTATGGCTACACCTTC. Translation: CASSAPGTGGRYGYTF.